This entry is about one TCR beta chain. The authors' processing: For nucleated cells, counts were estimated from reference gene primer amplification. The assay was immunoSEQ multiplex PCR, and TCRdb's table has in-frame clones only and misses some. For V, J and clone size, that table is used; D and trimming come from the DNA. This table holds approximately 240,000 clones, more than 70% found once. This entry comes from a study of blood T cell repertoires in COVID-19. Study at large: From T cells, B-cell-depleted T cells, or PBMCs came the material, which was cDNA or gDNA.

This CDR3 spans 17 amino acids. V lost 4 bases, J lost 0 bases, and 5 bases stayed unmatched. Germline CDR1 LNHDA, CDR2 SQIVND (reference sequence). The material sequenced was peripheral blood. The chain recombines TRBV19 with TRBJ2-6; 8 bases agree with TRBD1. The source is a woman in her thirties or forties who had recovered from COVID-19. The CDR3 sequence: CASSTGQGYSGANVLTF. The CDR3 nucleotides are TGTGCCAGTAGTACCGGACAGGGCTACTCTGGGGCCAACGTCCTGACTTTC.